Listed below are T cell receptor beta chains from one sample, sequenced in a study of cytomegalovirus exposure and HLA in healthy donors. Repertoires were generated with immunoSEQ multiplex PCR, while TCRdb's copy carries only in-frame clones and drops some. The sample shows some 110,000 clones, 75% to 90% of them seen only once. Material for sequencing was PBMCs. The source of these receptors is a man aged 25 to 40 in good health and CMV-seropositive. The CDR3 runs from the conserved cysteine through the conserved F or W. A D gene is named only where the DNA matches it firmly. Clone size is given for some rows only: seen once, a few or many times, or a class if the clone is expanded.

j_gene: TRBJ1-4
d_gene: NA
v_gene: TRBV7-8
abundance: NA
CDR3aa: CASSRSGVREKLFF
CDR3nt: TGTGCCAGCAGCAGATCAGGGGTTCGTGAAAAACTGTTTTTT

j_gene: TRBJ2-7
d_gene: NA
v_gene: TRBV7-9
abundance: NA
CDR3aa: CASSFGAYYEQYF
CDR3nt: TGTGCCAGCAGCTTTGGGGCCTACTACGAGCAGTACTTC

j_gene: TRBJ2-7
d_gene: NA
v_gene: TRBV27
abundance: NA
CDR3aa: CASTKPPGGLYLEQYF
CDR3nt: TGTGCCAGCACCAAACCTCCGGGGGGCCTTTACCTCGAGCAGTACTTC

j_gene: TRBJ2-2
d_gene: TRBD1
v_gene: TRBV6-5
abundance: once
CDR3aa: CASSYPGQGAGELFF
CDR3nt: TGTGCCAGCAGTTACCCCGGACAGGGGGCCGGGGAGCTGTTTTTT

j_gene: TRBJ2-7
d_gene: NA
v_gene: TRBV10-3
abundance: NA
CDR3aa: CAITGYRTYEQYF
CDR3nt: TGTGCCATCACGGGGTACCGAACCTACGAGCAGTACTTC

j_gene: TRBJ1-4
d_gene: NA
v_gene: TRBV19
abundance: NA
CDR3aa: CASQDGSNEKLFF
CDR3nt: TGTGCCAGTCAGGATGGAAGTAATGAAAAACTGTTTTTT

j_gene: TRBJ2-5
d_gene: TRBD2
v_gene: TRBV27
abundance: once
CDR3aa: CASSSPRLAGTETQYF
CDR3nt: TGTGCCAGCAGTTCCCCTCGATTAGCGGGGACAGAGACCCAGTACTTC

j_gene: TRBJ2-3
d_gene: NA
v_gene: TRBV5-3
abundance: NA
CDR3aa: CASLEEDTQYF
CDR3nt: TGTGCCAGTTTAGAGGAAGATACGCAGTATTTT

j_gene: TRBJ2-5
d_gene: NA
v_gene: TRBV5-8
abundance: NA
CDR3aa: CASSLYAGRETQYF
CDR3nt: TGTGCCAGCAGCTTGTATGCAGGGCGAGAGACCCAGTACTTC

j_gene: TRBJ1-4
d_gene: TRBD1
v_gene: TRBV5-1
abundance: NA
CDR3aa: CASSPGQLDEKLFF
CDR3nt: TGCGCCAGCAGCCCGGGACAGCTTGATGAAAAACTGTTTTTT

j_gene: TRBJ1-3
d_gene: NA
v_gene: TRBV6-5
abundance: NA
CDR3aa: CASGGPGNTIYF
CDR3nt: TGTGCCTCAGGAGGTCCCGGAAACACCATATATTTT

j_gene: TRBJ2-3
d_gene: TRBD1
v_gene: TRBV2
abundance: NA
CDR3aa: CASKRQGGTDTQYF
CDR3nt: TGTGCCAGCAAGCGACAGGGGGGTACAGATACGCAGTATTTT

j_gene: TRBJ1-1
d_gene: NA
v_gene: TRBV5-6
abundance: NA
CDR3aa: CASSLGPKGVNTEAFF
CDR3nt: TGTGCCAGCAGCTTGGGCCCGAAAGGGGTGAACACTGAAGCTTTCTTT

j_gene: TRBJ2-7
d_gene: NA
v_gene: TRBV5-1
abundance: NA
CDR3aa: CASSLTSAGDEQYF
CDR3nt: TGCGCCAGCAGCTTGACCAGCGCTGGTGACGAGCAGTACTTC

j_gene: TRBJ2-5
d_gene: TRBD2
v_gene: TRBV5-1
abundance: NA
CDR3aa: CASSLGLAGNQETQYF
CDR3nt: TGCGCCAGCAGCTTGGGGCTAGCGGGAAACCAAGAGACCCAGTACTTC

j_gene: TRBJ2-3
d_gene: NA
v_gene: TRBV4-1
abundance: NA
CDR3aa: CASSQGLRGSTDTQYF
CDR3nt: TGCGCCAGCAGCCAAGGACTCCGGGGGTCCACAGATACGCAGTATTTT

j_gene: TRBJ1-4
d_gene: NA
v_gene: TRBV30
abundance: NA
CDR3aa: CAWSVLQDEKLFF
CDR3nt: TGTGCCTGGAGTGTGCTACAGGATGAAAAACTGTTTTTT

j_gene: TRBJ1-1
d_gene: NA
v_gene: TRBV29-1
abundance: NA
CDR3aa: CSVLVGGTEAFF
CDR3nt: TGCAGCGTTCTCGTAGGGGGCACTGAAGCTTTCTTT